Reported below is one T cell receptor (beta chain). Cycle 7 day 1, cycle 4 day 1, and baseline were the timepoints at which blood was sampled. This table comes from immunoSEQ multiplex PCR, and its TCRdb copy is limited to in-frame clones, with some not included. The sample lists about 61,000 clones, roughly 90% seen once, with more than 20% in the top ten. The ends were cut back, 5 bases at V and 7 bases at J, with 6 bases in the middle. The CDR3 length is 11 residues. Germline CDR1 and CDR2: MDHEN and SYDVKM. The data were obtained in a study of OX40 agonist ivuxolimab in advanced cancers. As for the study in general: A mean age of roughly 60 years, range about 20 to 85, was recorded, and under 85% were male.

This chain connects TRBV28 to TRBJ2-1; the D is unclear. This sequence originates from an adult with an advanced solid tumor such as melanoma, head and neck, liver or kidney cancer. This sample comprised CD4+ or CD8+ T cells sorted from blood, obtained in a trial of the OX40 agonist ivuxolimab. CDR3 protein: CASSLLNEQFF. DNA for the CDR3: TGTGCCAGCAGTCTCTTGAATGAGCAGTTCTTC.